This T cell receptor beta chain comes out of a study of radiotherapy plus CTLA-4 blockade in lung cancer. Study context: In less than 20% of patients, objective responses were seen; roughly 30% had disease control.

General observations from the study: Blood-borne expansion of tumor-derived TCR clones followed radiotherapy plus ipilimumab.

About this clone: The antigen is undetermined.

Trimming removed 4 bases from V and 0 bases from J; junction bases left unmatched: 20. The CDR3 consists of 21 residues. Germline CDR1 reads MNHEY; CDR2 reads SMNVEV (reference sequence). This table comes from immunoSEQ multiplex PCR, and its TCRdb copy is limited to in-frame clones, with some not included. Of roughly 66,000 clones in the sample, approximately 82% were seen once. People whose metastatic non-small-cell lung cancer was chemo-refractory got focal radiation along with CTLA-4 blockade by ipilimumab. The TCR sequence derives from a human donor with non-small cell lung cancer who had a partial response to radiotherapy plus ipilimumab. This rearrangement joins TRBV27 to TRBJ2-2; 7 positions match TRBD1. The starting material was peripheral blood, obtained from a patient treated with radiotherapy plus ipilimumab. The CDR3 reads CASSSPAGGTNQGTNTGELFF. CDR3 DNA: TGTGCCAGCAGTTCACCTGCAGGGGGTACAAACCAGGGGACGAACACCGGGGAGCTGTTTTTT.